A single sample gave rise to the 12 T cell receptor beta chains below, sequenced in a study of T cell responses to AZD1222 COVID-19 vaccine. Assay: immunoSEQ multiplex PCR; the TCRdb copy retains only in-frame clones and omits some. This table holds 74,000 or so clones, around 84% found once. Source: peripheral blood, taken on day 0 of AZD1222 vaccination. All receptors come from an adult in good health.

The J gene is TRBJ2-5, the V gene TRBV6-5; D might be TRBD1 (6 bases). From germline, CDR1 is MNHEY and CDR2 SVGAGI. V shed 2 bases and J shed 5 bases, with 15 bases lying between them. This CDR3 has 15 amino acids. The CDR3 DNA sequence: TGTGCCAGCAGTTACGGGACATCACAAGGGGAGACCCAGTACTTC. As protein: CASSYGTSQGETQYF.

J is TRBJ2-1 and V is TRBV7-3; 13 nucleotides agree with TRBD2. V lost 5 bases to trimming and J lost 4 bases; unmatched junction nucleotides: 8. The germline gives CDR1 SGHTA, CDR2 FQGTGA. The length of the CDR3 is 17 residues. The CDR3 protein is CASSPRTSGGLYNEQFF. The CDR3 nucleotides are TGTGCCAGCAGCCCCAGGACTAGCGGGGGCCTTTACAATGAGCAGTTCTTC.

The chain recombines TRBV28 with TRBJ1-5; 10 nucleotides agree with TRBD1. J was trimmed by 5 bases and V by 6 bases; bases with no gene match: 13. CDR3 length: 17 residues. CDR1 and CDR2 (germline): MDHEN, SYDVKM. CDR3 residues: CASSPGQGVTIDQPQHF. In DNA, the CDR3 is TGTGCCAGCAGCCCTGGACAGGGGGTAACTATCGATCAGCCCCAGCATTTT. The whole variable domain, filled in from reference TRBV28 and TRBJ1-5, reads DVKVTQSSRYLVKRTGEKVFLECVQDMDHENMFWYRQDPGLGLRLIYFSYDVKMKEKGDIPEGYSVSREKKERFSLILESASTNQTSMYLCASSPGQGVTIDQPQHFGDGTRLSIL.

This clone showed up just once. The chain links TRBV5-1 to TRBJ1-2; D possibly corresponds to TRBD1 (6 bases). This CDR3 is built from 14 residues. From germline, CDR1 is SGHRS and CDR2 YFSETQ. V was cut by 0 bases and J by 3 bases, with 9 bases left in between. CDR3: CASSLEQGYYGYTF. The CDR3 DNA reads TGCGCCAGCAGCTTGGAACAGGGCTACTATGGCTACACCTTC.

The rearrangement links TRBV18 to TRBJ1-6; 7 nucleotides line up with TRBD1. CDR3 length: 16 residues. The V and J ends lost 0 bases and 4 bases, in that order; junction bases with no gene match: 3. Germline-derived CDR1 and CDR2 are KGHSH and LQKENI. In DNA, the CDR3 is TGTGCCAGCTCACCACCCGGGACAGCTTATAATTCACCCCTCCACTTT. Residues: CASSPPGTAYNSPLHF.

The chain uses TRBV25-1 and TRBJ2-5; 9 bases are a match to TRBD2. CDR3 length: 13 residues. Per the germline V gene, CDR1 is MGHDK and CDR2 is SYGVNS. J was trimmed by 2 bases and V by 8 bases; bases with no gene match: 3. The CDR3 reads CASGGGAQETQYF. The CDR3, as DNA: TGTGCCAGCGGCGGGGGGGCACAAGAGACCCAGTACTTC.

This chain joins TRBV7-3 and TRBJ2-5; either TRBD1 or TRBD2 may supply D (5 bases each). The CDR3 spans 13 residues. CDR1 and CDR2 from the germline V gene are SGHTA and FQGTGA. V gave up 5 bases and J gave up 4 bases, with 11 bases separating them. As DNA, the CDR3 is TGTGCCAGCAGCAAAACGGGGCGAGAGACCCAGTACTTC. Residues: CASSKTGRETQYF.

The V and J genes are TRBV3-1 (or the pseudogene TRBV3-2) and TRBJ2-1; either TRBD1 or TRBD2 may fit D (6 bases each). V lost 1 base to trimming and J lost 0 bases, with 10 bases between them. The CDR3 length is 16 residues. CDR1 and CDR2 (germline): LGHDT, YNNKEL (reference sequence). The CDR3 coding sequence is TGTGCCAGCAGCCAAGGGGGGGCAAGCTCCTACAATGAGCAGTTCTTC. Its protein is CASSQGGASSYNEQFF.

The chain is built from TRBV10-2 and TRBJ2-1, with TRBD2 identical over 7 bases. There are 16 residues in the CDR3. The germline V gene has CDR1 WSHSY and CDR2 SAAADI. V gave up 3 bases and J gave up 5 bases; unmatched junction bases: 10. The DNA for the CDR3 is TGCGCCAGCAGTGACCCGGGGGGAGGGTATAACAATGAGCAGTTCTTC. Translating it yields CASSDPGGGYNNEQFF.

The chain recombines TRBV20-1 with TRBJ1-2; D not certain. The CDR3 has 11 amino acids. V was cut by 0 bases and J by 5 bases, with 4 bases left in between. Germline CDR1 is DFQATT and CDR2 is SNEGSKA (reference sequence). The CDR3 bases are TGCAGTGCTAGAGAAGAGTATGGCTACACCTTC. Translating gives CSAREEYGYTF.

The chain carries TRBV24-1 and TRBJ2-3; 8 nucleotides agree with TRBD2. This CDR3 has 16 amino acids. Losses at the gene ends were 4 bases for V and 1 base for J; bases not matched to a gene: 6. Germline CDR1 and CDR2: KGHDR and SFDVKD. As DNA, the CDR3 is TGTGCCACCAGTGACCGAAGCGGGGGACGCACAGATACGCAGTATTTT. As protein: CATSDRSGGRTDTQYF.

V and J are TRBV19 and TRBJ1-5; D may be TRBD1 (5 bases). The V gene's germline CDR1 is LNHDA and CDR2 SQIVND (reference sequence). V was shortened by 4 bases and J by 7 bases, with 17 bases between the two germline ends. The CDR3 loop spans 15 amino acids. This CDR3 reads CASSTTAFGGQPQHF. In DNA, the CDR3 is TGTGCCAGTAGTACCACCGCCTTCGGGGGGCAGCCCCAGCATTTT. The whole variable domain, filled in from reference TRBV19 and TRBJ1-5, reads DGGITQSPKYLFRKEGQNVTLSCEQNLNHDAMYWYRQDPGQGLRLIYYSQIVNDFQKGDIAEGYSVSREKKESFPLTVTSAQKNPTAFYLCASSTTAFGGQPQHFGDGTRLSIL.